This T cell receptor (beta chain) was profiled in a study of blood T cells in healthy people across ages. Study-wide points: Getting older went along with TCR beta diversity per million T cells dropping roughly linearly. Whereas aged donors had fewer naive CD4+ cells, long-lived donors had more of them and higher diversity.

A second PCR of about 6 to 12 cycles used a sample-barcoded 5' primer and a J-beta primer mix. TCRdb fed the 5' RACE reads into MiXCR, producing one record per CDR3 protein. The sample shows over 600,000 distinct CDR3 sequences, 40% to 45% of them seen only once. Note on this clonotype: The antigen is undetermined.

The sequenced material came from blood. This clonotype was obtained from a man aged 80 or over in good health.

CDR3 residues: CASSPAGPTAYGGTDTQYF. CDR3 sequence (DNA): TGTGCCAGCAGTCCCGCAGGACCGACCGCTTATGGAGGCACAGATACGCAGTATTTT. The chain couples TRBV12-3 or TRBV12-4 to TRBJ2-3, with unresolved D. This CDR3 has 19 amino acids. Trimming cost V 5 bases and J 1 base, with 25 bases left between them.